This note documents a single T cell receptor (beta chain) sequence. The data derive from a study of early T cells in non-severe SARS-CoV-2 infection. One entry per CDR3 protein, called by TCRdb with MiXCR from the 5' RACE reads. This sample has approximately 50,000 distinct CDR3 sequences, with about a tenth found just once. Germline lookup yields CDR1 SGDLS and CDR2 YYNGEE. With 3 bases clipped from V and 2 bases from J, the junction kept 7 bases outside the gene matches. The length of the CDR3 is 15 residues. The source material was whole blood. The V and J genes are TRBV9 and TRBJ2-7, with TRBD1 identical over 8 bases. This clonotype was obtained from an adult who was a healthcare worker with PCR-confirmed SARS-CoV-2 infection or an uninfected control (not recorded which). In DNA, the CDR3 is TGTGCCAGCAGCGCATCCGGGACAGGAGCCTACGAGCAGTACTTC. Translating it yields CASSASGTGAYEQYF.